A single sample is the source of the 21 T cell receptor beta chains below, sequenced in a study of human T cells and chemical hapten exposure (dated by TCRdb to the early 2020s). Sample time point, as interpreted from the label and publication: patch test 3, about 24 weeks after DPC sensitization. The treatment or condition label, as the study defines it: therapeutic diphenylcyclopropenone sensitization with weekly scalp DPC. Library generation was performed with RACE. The sequencer listed for this sample is NextSeq 500. TCRdb itself trimmed the public reads at Q25 with fastp, ran MiXCR and retained productive beta chains. For every CDR3 protein sequence, its rows merge into one entry that carries the most common genes and DNA. For this sample there are 120,000 or so distinct CDR3 sequences; 11% appear just once. Under 2.5% of the sample rests with the top ten. Sequenced material: whole blood, taken in connection with sensitization to the hapten diphenylcyclopropenone (DPC). The receptors stem from a woman aged 50 to 65 with alopecia areata. Some clones in this sample may be carry-over from other donors' samples.

The chain employs TRBV6-6 and TRBJ1-1; D is ambiguous. V was cut by 5 bases and J by 2 bases, with 9 bases left in between. Germline-derived CDR1 and CDR2 are MNHNY and SVGAGI (reference sequence). The CDR3 loop spans 13 amino acids. The CDR3 DNA sequence: TGTGCCAGCAGTGTACCTTTAAACACTGAAGCTTTCTTT. It specifies CASSVPLNTEAFF.

This clonotype has a handful of counts. V gene TRBV27 combines with J gene TRBJ2-7, with a weak D call TRBD1 (5 bases). CDR3 length: 11 amino acids. CDR1 MNHEY and CDR2 SMNVEV come from the germline V gene (reference sequence). V dropped 5 bases and J dropped 6 bases, with 8 bases sitting between them. CDR3 region: CASSNRLEQYF. The CDR3 coding sequence is TGTGCCAGCAGTAACAGGCTCGAGCAGTACTTC.

The chain combines TRBV20-1 with TRBJ2-1; D assignment may be TRBD1 or TRBD2 (5 bases each). Deletions cut 0 bases from V and 3 bases from J, with 12 bases between. Germline V gene lookup returns CDR1 DFQATT and CDR2 SNEGSKA (reference sequence). CDR3 size: 15 residues. The chain's CDR3 is CSARDPRGLYNEQFF. The CDR3 bases are TGCAGTGCTAGAGATCCGAGGGGCCTCTACAATGAGCAGTTCTTC.

This rearrangement joins TRBV29-1 to TRBJ2-1; the D gene is possibly TRBD1 (5 bases). The CDR3 has 12 amino acids. CDR1 is SQVTM, CDR2 ANQGSEA, per germline. With 4 bases removed from V and 10 bases from J, the gap between germline ends came to 14 bases. The CDR3 is CSVARDRSEQFF. DNA of the CDR3: TGCAGCGTTGCCAGGGATAGGAGCGAGCAGTTCTTC.

This clonotype has just a few counts. This CDR3 is CAYGSSYNEQFF. In DNA form, the CDR3 reads TGTGCCTACGGTAGCTCCTACAATGAGCAGTTCTTC. This chain joins TRBV2 and TRBJ2-1; D gene ambiguous. The CDR3 has 12 amino acids. CDR1 and CDR2 from the germline V gene are SNHLY and FYNNEI. Trimming removed 11 bases from V and 0 bases from J, with 8 bases in between.

This clonotype was counted only a few times. V usage is TRBV20-1 and J usage is TRBJ2-7, with 11 bases aligning to TRBD2. This CDR3 comprises 13 residues. CDR1 and CDR2 from the germline V gene are DFQATT and SNEGSKA (reference sequence). V trimming: 4 bases; J trimming: 5 bases; junction bases outside the gene matches: 4. The CDR3 protein is CSATQLAGDEQYF. In DNA, the CDR3 is TGCAGTGCTACCCAACTAGCGGGAGACGAGCAGTACTTC.

This clonotype was found a few times. The J gene is TRBJ1-1, the V gene TRBV9; tentatively, D is TRBD1 (6 bases). Germline V gives CDR1 SGDLS, CDR2 YYNGEE. CDR3 length: 14 residues. Trimming took off 0 bases at V and 10 bases at J, with 16 bases between the two ends. CDR3 nucleotides: TGTGCCAGCAGCGTAGACATACAGGGCGTATCAGCTTTCTTT. Translation: CASSVDIQGVSAFF. The full variable domain, completed using reference TRBV9 and TRBJ1-1, is DSGVTQTPKHLITATGQRVTLRCSPRSGDLSVYWYQQSLDQGLQFLIQYYNGEERAKGNILERFSAQQFPDLHSELNLSSLELGDSALYFCASSVDIQGVSAFFGQGTRLTVV.

This chain links TRBV20-1 with TRBJ1-5; D is unresolved. This CDR3 contains 15 residues. CDR1 and CDR2 (germline): DFQATT, SNEGSKA (reference sequence). Trimming cost V 1 base and J 6 bases, with 16 bases left between them. The CDR3 reads CSARVGGGAGQPQHF. DNA of the CDR3: TGCAGTGCTAGAGTTGGAGGAGGTGCCGGTCAGCCCCAGCATTTT.

This clonotype appeared a few times. The chain joins TRBV2 to TRBJ2-3, with TRBD2 matching 9 bases. CDR3 length equals 16 residues. The germline V gene encodes CDR1 SNHLY and CDR2 FYNNEI. J was trimmed by 2 bases and V by 6 bases; bases with no gene match: 9. CDR3 residues: CASRTSSGIPTDTQYF. CDR3 coding DNA: TGTGCCAGCAGGACCTCTAGCGGGATCCCCACAGATACGCAGTATTTT.

This clonotype was seen many times. The chain recombines TRBV12-3 or TRBV12-4 with TRBJ1-5, with D perhaps TRBD1 (5 bases). There are 14 residues in the CDR3. V shed 6 bases and J shed 4 bases, with 13 bases lying between them. CDR3 DNA: TGTGCCAGCAGAGTAGGGACTGGAAATCAGCCCCAGCATTTT. Translated: CASRVGTGNQPQHF.

The gene calls are TRBV7-9 and TRBJ1-1, with unresolved D. The germline V gene encodes CDR1 SEHNR and CDR2 FQNEAQ (reference sequence). This CDR3 has 13 amino acids. V lost 5 bases and J lost 3, with 10 bases in between. CDR3 coding DNA: TGTGCCAGCAGCATTAAGACGGACACTGAAGCTTTCTTT. It codes for CASSIKTDTEAFF.

The rearrangement joins TRBV10-3 to TRBJ2-1; D possibly uses TRBD1 or TRBD2 (6 bases each). The germline V and J ends were trimmed by 6 bases and 9 bases, with 18 bases remaining between them. CDR3 length: 14 residues. Germline CDR1 ENHRY, CDR2 SYGVKD. Here the CDR3 DNA reads TGTGCCATCAGAGGGGGTGTCGAGGGGGGTGAGCAGTTCTTC. Translated: CAIRGGVEGGEQFF.

This clonotype was detected many times. V usage is TRBV6-6 and J usage is TRBJ1-3; no reliable D call. This CDR3 contains 15 residues. Germline V gene lookup returns CDR1 MNHNY and CDR2 SVGAGI (reference sequence). Trimming stripped 3 bases from V and 2 bases from J, with 11 bases between. The CDR3 is CASSYAADPGNTIYF. Here the CDR3 DNA reads TGTGCCAGCAGTTATGCCGCGGACCCTGGAAACACCATATATTTT.

The chain links TRBV3-1 to TRBJ2-7; no clear D. V gave up 11 bases and J gave up 0 bases, with 11 bases separating them. CDR3 size: 12 residues. In germline, CDR1 is LGHDT, CDR2 YNNKEL (reference sequence). DNA of the CDR3: TGTGCCGTCGAAGATGTCTCCTACGAGCAGTACTTC. Translated, it gives CAVEDVSYEQYF.

The rearrangement links TRBV28 to TRBJ2-3, with 8 bases fitting TRBD1. The CDR3 length is 15 residues. V lost 9 bases and J lost 3; bases outside the gene matches: 11. CDR1 and CDR2 (germline): MDHEN, SYDVKM. The CDR3 sequence is CASSTGGSITDTQYF. The CDR3 DNA reads TGTGCCAGTTCAACAGGGGGGTCAATAACAGATACGCAGTATTTT.

The rearrangement joins TRBV4-1 to TRBJ2-6; no definite D call. The V end was cut by 0 bases, the J end by 0 bases, with 3 bases between. The germline V gene has CDR1 MGHRA and CDR2 YSYEKL. This CDR3 spans 15 amino acids. In DNA form, the CDR3 reads TGCGCCAGCAGCCAAGAAAGCTCTGGGGCCAACGTCCTGACTTTC. Translated, it gives CASSQESSGANVLTF.

The genes are TRBV4-2 and TRBJ1-6; the D is unclear. There are 17 residues in the CDR3. With 0 bases removed from V and 0 bases from J, the gap between germline ends came to 9 bases. In germline, CDR1 is LGHNA, CDR2 YNFKEQ. CDR3 sequence: CASSQERQISYNSPLHF. The CDR3 nucleotides are TGTGCCAGCAGCCAAGAGAGGCAGATCTCCTATAATTCACCCCTCCACTTT.

This clonotype appeared a few times. CDR3 amino acids: CASSLAPTGTEAFF. The CDR3 DNA follows: TGTGCCAGCAGTTTGGCCCCTACGGGCACTGAAGCTTTCTTT. The V call is TRBV6-1, the J call TRBJ1-1, with D unclear. Looked up from germline, CDR1 is MNHNS and CDR2 is SASEGT. The V gene lost 5 bases and the J gene lost 4 bases, with 14 bases spanning the gap. The CDR3 runs 14 residues.

This clonotype has at least ten counts. This chain connects TRBV20-1 to TRBJ2-1; D possibly uses TRBD1 or TRBD2 (5 bases each). The germline V and J ends were trimmed by 4 bases and 5 bases, with 18 bases remaining between them. The CDR3 length is 15 residues. From germline, CDR1 is DFQATT and CDR2 SNEGSKA (reference sequence). Here the CDR3 reads CSAMGFRDRDNEQFF. The CDR3, as DNA: TGCAGTGCTATGGGATTTAGGGACCGTGACAATGAGCAGTTCTTC.

This clonotype was recorded a few times. The chain carries TRBV20-1 and TRBJ1-2; possible D gene TRBD1, 5 bases. The CDR3 totals 13 residues. CDR1 DFQATT and CDR2 SNEGSKA come from the germline V gene (reference sequence). The V end lost 3 bases, the J end lost 4 bases, and 12 bases lay between the germline ends. The CDR3 here is CSARETEGYGYTF. For the CDR3, the DNA is TGCAGTGCTAGGGAGACAGAGGGCTATGGCTACACCTTC.

The rearrangement uses TRBV10-2 and TRBJ2-7; a possible D gene is TRBD1 (7 bases). CDR3 size: 15 residues. V lost 4 bases, J lost 5 bases, and 18 bases lay in between. Germline V CDR1 and CDR2: WSHSY, SAAADI. The CDR3 DNA reads TGCGCCAGCAGTGGTGGGGCCTTCAGGGGGGACGAGCAGTACTTC. It codes for CASSGGAFRGDEQYF.